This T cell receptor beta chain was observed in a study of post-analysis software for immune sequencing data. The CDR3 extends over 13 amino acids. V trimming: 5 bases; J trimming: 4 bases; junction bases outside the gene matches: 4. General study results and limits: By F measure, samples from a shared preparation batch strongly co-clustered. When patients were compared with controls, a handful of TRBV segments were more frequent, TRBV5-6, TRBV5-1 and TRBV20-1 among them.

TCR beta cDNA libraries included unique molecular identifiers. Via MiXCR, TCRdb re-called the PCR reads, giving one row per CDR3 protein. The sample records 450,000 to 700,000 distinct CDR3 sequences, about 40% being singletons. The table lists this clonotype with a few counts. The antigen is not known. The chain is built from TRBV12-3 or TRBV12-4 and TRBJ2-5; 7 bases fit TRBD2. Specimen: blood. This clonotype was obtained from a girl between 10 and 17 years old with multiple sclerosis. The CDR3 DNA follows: TGTGCCAGCAGTCCCGTAGCGGGAGAGACCCAGTACTTC. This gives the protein CASSPVAGETQYF.